One T cell receptor (beta chain) is described in this entry. PCR was performed using 60 Vbeta and 13 Jbeta primers. Sequencing used immunoSEQ multiplex PCR; TCRdb keeps in-frame clones, though not all of them. Here the sample spans about 150,000 clones, approximately 81% being singletons. The length of the CDR3 is 16 residues. Germline V lookup: CDR1 MNHEY, CDR2 SVGAGI. The V and J ends lost 2 bases and 1 base respectively, with 11 bases between them. The data stem from a study of cytomegalovirus exposure and HLA in healthy donors. Sequenced material: PBMCs. The source is a woman between 35 and 50 years old in good health and CMV-seropositive. V gene TRBV6-5 combines with J gene TRBJ2-2, with D perhaps matching TRBD2 (5 bases). The DNA of the CDR3 is TGTGCCAGCAGTTACGGACTGAGAGTGAACACCGGGGAGCTGTTTTTT. Residues: CASSYGLRVNTGELFF.